This T cell receptor beta chain was sequenced in a study of early T cells in non-severe SARS-CoV-2 infection. The overall study: Chains were unpaired, as sequencing was done on bulk RNA from unsorted whole blood.

Study-wide points: Lookups in VDJdb leaned toward anti-spike CD8 responses and missed private and CD4 specificities.

To note about this clonotype: Its antigen is as yet unknown.

The TCR library protocol was used to attach unique molecular identifiers. These identifiers were attached to individual cDNA molecules. A single record per CDR3 protein comes from TCRdb applying MiXCR to the 5' RACE reads. This table holds roughly 51,000 distinct CDR3 sequences, 11% found once. The source material was whole blood. This TCR derives from an adult who was a healthcare worker with PCR-confirmed SARS-CoV-2 infection or an uninfected control (not recorded which).

CDR3 loop: CASGAPGHKVDTQYF. The CDR3 DNA follows: TGTGCCAGCGGAGCACCGGGACACAAGGTAGATACGCAGTATTTT. This chain links TRBV28 with TRBJ2-3; TRBD1 is a possible D gene (6 bases). V was trimmed by 8 bases and J by 5 bases, leaving 20 bases between them. Looked up from germline, CDR1 is MDHEN and CDR2 is SYDVKM. The CDR3 consists of 15 residues.